This T cell receptor (beta chain) was profiled in a study of glioma-infiltrating T cells. Study results and limitations: Tissue and blood shared very few CDR3 sequences. Above-expected tissue-blood divergence occurred in all gliomas, most in low-grade ones.

Using RNA template, CDR3s of TCR alpha and beta were amplified with iRepertoire arm-PCR. Tissue mRNA or PBMC total RNA, about 85-400 ng, went into one-step reverse transcription and amplification. TCRdb reprocessed the multiplex PCR reads with MiXCR, giving one entry per CDR3 protein. The data show around 150,000 distinct CDR3 sequences, approximately 39% seen once. There are a few counts of this clonotype. As yet, its antigen is unknown. CDR1 is MNHEY and CDR2 is SMNVEV in the germline V gene (reference sequence). This CDR3 has 17 amino acids. Trimming stripped 6 bases from V and 2 bases from J, with 21 bases between.

Material: glioma tissue, nonneoplastic brain tissue, or PBMCs (not recorded which). This receptor was taken from a human donor with low-grade glioma or glioblastoma, undergoing nonglioma brain surgery, or in good health (not recorded which). V and J are TRBV27 and TRBJ2-3, with D perhaps TRBD1 (6 bases). The CDR3 coding sequence is TGTGCCAGCAGCACGATACAGGGTACTTTAATCACAGATACGCAGTATTTT. Protein: CASSTIQGTLITDTQYF.